The 4 T cell receptor beta chains presented below share a single source sample, sequenced in a study of identifying expanded T cells in peripheral blood. This table comes from immunoSEQ multiplex PCR, and its TCRdb copy is limited to in-frame clones, with some not included. The sample lists under 95,000 clones, about nine tenths occurring once. The source material was blood. Receptor source: a person aged 18-70 years in good health.

The V gene is TRBV5-8, the J gene TRBJ2-7; 8 bases map to TRBD1. V shed 5 bases and J 2 bases; nucleotides not matched to a gene: 6. Germline assignment: CDR1 SGHTS and CDR2 YDEGEE. The CDR3 runs 14 residues. In DNA form, the CDR3 reads TGTGCCAGCAGAGCCGGGACAGGCCCCTACGAGCAGTACTTC. Amino acids: CASRAGTGPYEQYF.

This chain connects TRBV29-1 to TRBJ2-5; D is unresolved. Germline CDR1 reads SQVTM; CDR2 reads ANQGSEA. V was cut by 7 bases and J by 1 base, with 10 bases left in between. This CDR3 has 12 residues. As DNA, the CDR3 is TGCAGCGCTGGACGGTTCCAAGAGACCCAGTACTTC. Its protein is CSAGRFQETQYF.

The chain employs TRBV19 and TRBJ1-6, with a weak D call TRBD1 (5 bases). There are 16 residues in the CDR3. Germline assignment: CDR1 LNHDA and CDR2 SQIVND (reference sequence). Between the trimmed V and J ends, which lost 4 bases and 0 bases, there was a span of 10 bases. CDR3 in amino acids: CASSRGESSYNSPLHF. In DNA form, the CDR3 reads TGTGCCAGTAGTAGGGGGGAAAGCTCCTATAATTCACCCCTCCACTTT.

The rearrangement links TRBV4-1 to TRBJ1-1; TRBD1 aligns across 8 bases. J was trimmed by 1 base and V by 2 bases; bases with no gene match: 3. This CDR3 comprises 15 residues. Germline V gene sequence: CDR1 MGHRA, CDR2 YSYEKL. As DNA, the CDR3 is TGCGCCAGCAGCCAACAGGGGGCCGGGAACACTGAAGCTTTCTTT. It specifies CASSQQGAGNTEAFF.